This T cell receptor beta chain came from a study of cytomegalovirus exposure and HLA in healthy donors. Study-wide findings and caveats: There were some public TCRs occurring in many donors, but most TCR sequences were rare. Some TCR beta chains (about 170 of them) were listed as cytomegalovirus-associated.

J gave up 2 bases and V 0 bases, and 7 bases lay outside the gene matches. Germline-derived CDR1 and CDR2 are LNHDA and SQIVND (reference sequence). The CDR3 loop spans 17 amino acids. Sequencing used immunoSEQ multiplex PCR; TCRdb keeps in-frame clones, though not all of them. The top ten clones hold 1.5% to 2% of a sample with about 56,000 clones, 85% to 95% of them seen once. This clone showed up just once. Antigen unknown. The clonotype comes from a young woman in good health and CMV-seropositive. The gene calls are TRBV19 and TRBJ2-7; 10 nucleotides align to TRBD1. Sequenced input: PBMCs. In DNA form, the CDR3 reads TGTGCCAGTAGTATAGATGGACAGGGGGTTTTGACCTACGAGCAGTACTTC. Its protein is CASSIDGQGVLTYEQYF.